This T cell receptor (beta chain) originates from a study of response to subunit inactivated influenza vaccine. The CDR3 length is 19 residues. The germline V gene has CDR1 MGHDK and CDR2 SYGVNS. Losses at the gene ends were 4 bases for V and 4 bases for J; bases not matched to a gene: 19. TCRdb reanalysed the RT-PCR reads using MiXCR and keeps one entry per CDR3 protein. The table includes over 800,000 distinct CDR3 sequences, 20% to 25% detected once. On this clonotype: What it binds is unknown.

Study conclusions and caveats: Authors suggested seasonal influenza vaccinations each recruit few new T cells.

The source material was PBMCs from blood, sampled 5 to 6 days after vaccination. The chain couples TRBV25-1 to TRBJ1-3, with TRBD1 matching 7 bases. The TCR was taken from a man between 50 and 59 years old who received an inactivated influenza vaccine. CDR3 sequence reads: CASSGRQGVKGLKGNTIYF. CDR3 nucleotide sequence: TGTGCCAGCAGTGGACGACAGGGTGTAAAGGGGTTGAAGGGAAACACCATATATTTT.